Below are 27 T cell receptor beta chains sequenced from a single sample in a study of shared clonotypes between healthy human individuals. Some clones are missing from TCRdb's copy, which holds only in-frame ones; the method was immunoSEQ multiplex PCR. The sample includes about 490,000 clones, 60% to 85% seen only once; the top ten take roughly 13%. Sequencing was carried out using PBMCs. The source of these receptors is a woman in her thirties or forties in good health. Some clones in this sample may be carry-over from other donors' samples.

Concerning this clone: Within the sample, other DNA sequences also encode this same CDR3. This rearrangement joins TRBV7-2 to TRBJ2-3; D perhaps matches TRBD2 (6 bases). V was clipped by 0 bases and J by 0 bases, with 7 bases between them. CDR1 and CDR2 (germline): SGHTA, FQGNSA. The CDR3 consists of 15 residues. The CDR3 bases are TGTGCCAGCAGCTTAGCGAGCGGGAGCACAGATACGCAGTATTTT. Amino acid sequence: CASSLASGSTDTQYF.

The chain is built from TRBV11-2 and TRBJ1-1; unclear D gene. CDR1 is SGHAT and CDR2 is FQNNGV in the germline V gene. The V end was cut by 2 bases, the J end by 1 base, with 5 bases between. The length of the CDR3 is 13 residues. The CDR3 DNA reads TGTGCCAGCAGCTTATCTTGGAACACTGAAGCTTTCTTT. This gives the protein CASSLSWNTEAFF.

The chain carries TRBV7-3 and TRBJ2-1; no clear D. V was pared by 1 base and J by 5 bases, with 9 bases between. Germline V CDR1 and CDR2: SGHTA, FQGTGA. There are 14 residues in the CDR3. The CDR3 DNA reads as TGTGCCAGCAGCTTAAGCCCGGTCAACAATGAGCAGTTCTTC. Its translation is CASSLSPVNNEQFF. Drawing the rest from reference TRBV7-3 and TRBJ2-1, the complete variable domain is GAGVSQTPSNKVTEKGKYVELRCDPISGHTALYWYRQSLGQGPEFLIYFQGTGAADDSGLPNDRFFAVRPEGSVSTLKIQRTERGDSAVYLCASSLSPVNNEQFFGPGTRLTVL.

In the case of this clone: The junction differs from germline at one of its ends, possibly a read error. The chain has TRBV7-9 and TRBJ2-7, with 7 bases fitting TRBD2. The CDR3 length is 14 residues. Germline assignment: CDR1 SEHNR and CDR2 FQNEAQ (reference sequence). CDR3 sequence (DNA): TGTGCCAGCAGCTTTGGGGGGGATACCTACGAGCAGTGCTTC. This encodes CASSFGGDTYEQCF.

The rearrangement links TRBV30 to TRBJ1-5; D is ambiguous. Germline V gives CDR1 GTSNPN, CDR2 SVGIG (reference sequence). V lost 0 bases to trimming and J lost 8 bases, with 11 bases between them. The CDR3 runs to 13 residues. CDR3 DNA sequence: TGTGCCTGGAGTGTGCTAGGAGGGAAGCCCCAGCATTTT. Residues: CAWSVLGGKPQHF.

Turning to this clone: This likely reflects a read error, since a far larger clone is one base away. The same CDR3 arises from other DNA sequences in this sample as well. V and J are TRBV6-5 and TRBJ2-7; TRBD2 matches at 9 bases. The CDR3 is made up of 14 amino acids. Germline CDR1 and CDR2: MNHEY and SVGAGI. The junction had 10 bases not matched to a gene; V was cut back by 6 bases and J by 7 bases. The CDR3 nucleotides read TGTGCCAGCAGCCGGAGTAGCGGGAGTTGGGAGCAGTACTTC. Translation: CASSRSSGSWEQYF.

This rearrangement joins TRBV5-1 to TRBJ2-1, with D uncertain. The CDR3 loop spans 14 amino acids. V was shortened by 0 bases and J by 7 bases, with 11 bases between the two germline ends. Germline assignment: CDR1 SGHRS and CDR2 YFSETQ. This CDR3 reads CASSLGQSGNEQFF. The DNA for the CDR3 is TGCGCCAGCAGCTTGGGACAATCCGGGAATGAGCAGTTCTTC.

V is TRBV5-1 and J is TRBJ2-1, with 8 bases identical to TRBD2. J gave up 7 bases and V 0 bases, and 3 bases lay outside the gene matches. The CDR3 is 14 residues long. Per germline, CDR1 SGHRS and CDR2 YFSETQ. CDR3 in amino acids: CASSLGLASNEQFF. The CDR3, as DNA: TGCGCCAGCAGCTTGGGACTAGCGTCTAATGAGCAGTTCTTC.

CDR3: CAWSVRSFTAGGLLSGQYF. The CDR3, as DNA: TGTGCCTGGAGTGTACGGTCCTTCACAGCGGGAGGGCTCTTATCTGGGCAGTACTTC. J is TRBJ2-7 and V is TRBV30, with TRBD2 matching 10 bases. CDR1 is GTSNPN, CDR2 SVGIG, per germline (reference sequence). The CDR3 spans 19 residues. Trimming removed 0 bases from V and 9 bases from J; junction bases left unmatched: 23. The complete variable domain, with remaining parts taken from reference TRBV30 and TRBJ2-7, reads SQTIHQWPATLVQPVGSPLSLECTVEGTSNPNLYWYRQAAGRGLQLLFYSVGIGQISSEVPQNLSASRPQDRQFILSSKKLLLSDSGFYLCAWSVRSFTAGGLLSGQYFGPGTRLTVT.

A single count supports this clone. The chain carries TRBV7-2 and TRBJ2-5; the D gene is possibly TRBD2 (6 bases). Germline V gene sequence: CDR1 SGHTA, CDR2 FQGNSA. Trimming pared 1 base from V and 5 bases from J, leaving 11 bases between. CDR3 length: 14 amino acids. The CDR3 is CASSLVGLTETQYF. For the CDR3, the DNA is TGTGCCAGCAGCTTAGTGGGACTTACCGAGACCCAGTACTTC.

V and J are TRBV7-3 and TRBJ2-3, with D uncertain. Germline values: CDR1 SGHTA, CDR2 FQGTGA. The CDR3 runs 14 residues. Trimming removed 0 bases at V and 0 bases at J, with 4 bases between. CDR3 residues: CASSLTGSTDTQYF. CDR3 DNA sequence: TGTGCCAGCAGCTTAACGGGGAGCACAGATACGCAGTATTTT.

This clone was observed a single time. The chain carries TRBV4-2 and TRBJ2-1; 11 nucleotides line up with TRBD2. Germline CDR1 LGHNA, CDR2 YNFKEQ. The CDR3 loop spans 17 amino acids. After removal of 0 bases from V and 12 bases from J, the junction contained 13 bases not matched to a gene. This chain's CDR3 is CASSQDDLGLAAFGQFF. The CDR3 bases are TGTGCCAGCAGCCAAGACGACCTGGGACTAGCGGCGTTTGGGCAGTTCTTC.

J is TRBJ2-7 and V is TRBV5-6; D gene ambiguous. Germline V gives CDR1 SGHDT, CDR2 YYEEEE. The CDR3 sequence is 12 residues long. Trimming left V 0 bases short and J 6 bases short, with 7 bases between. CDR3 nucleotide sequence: TGTGCCAGCAGCTTGGGCAGTGGCGAGCAGTACTTC. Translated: CASSLGSGEQYF.

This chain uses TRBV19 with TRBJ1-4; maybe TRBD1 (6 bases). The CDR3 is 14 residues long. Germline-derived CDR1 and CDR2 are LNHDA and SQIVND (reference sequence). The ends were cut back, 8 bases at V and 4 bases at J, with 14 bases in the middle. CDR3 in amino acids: CASSWGQFNEKLFF. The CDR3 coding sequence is TGTGCCAGTTCGTGGGGGCAATTTAATGAAAAACTGTTTTTT.

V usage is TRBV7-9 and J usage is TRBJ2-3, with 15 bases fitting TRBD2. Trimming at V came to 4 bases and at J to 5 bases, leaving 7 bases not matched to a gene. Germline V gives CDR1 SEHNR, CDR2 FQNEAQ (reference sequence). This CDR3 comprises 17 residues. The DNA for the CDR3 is TGTGCCAGCAGCTCCAGGACTAGCGGGAGGGCCGTAGATACGCAGTATTTT. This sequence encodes CASSSRTSGRAVDTQYF.

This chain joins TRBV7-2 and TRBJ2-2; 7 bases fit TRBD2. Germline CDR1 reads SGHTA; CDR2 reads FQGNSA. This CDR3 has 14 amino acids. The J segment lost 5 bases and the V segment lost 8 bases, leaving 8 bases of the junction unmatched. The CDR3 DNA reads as TGTGCCAGCTCTGCGGGAGTAATGACCGGGGAGCTGTTTTTT. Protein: CASSAGVMTGELFF.

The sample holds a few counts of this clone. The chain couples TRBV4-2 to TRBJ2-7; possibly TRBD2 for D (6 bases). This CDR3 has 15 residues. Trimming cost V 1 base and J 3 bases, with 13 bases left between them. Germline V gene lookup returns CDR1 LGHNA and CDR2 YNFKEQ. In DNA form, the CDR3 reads TGTGCCAGCAGCCAAGGGACGGACGGGAGCTACGAGCAGTACTTC. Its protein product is CASSQGTDGSYEQYF.

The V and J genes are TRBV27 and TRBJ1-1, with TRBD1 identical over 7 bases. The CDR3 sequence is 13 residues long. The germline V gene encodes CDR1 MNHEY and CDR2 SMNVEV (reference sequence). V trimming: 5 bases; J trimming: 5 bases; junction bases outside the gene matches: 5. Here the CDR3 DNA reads TGTGCCAGCAGTCCAGGGGGTGTAACTGAAGCTTTCTTT. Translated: CASSPGGVTEAFF.

CDR3: CASSLVSSAFSYEQYF. As DNA, the CDR3 is TGCGCCAGCAGCTTGGTTTCCAGCGCCTTCTCCTACGAGCAGTACTTC. The V call is TRBV5-1, the J call TRBJ2-7; D gene ambiguous. V shed 0 bases and J shed 0 bases, with 13 bases lying between them. CDR3 size: 16 residues. Germline V lookup: CDR1 SGHRS, CDR2 YFSETQ. Variable domain in full (rest from reference TRBV5-1 and TRBJ2-7): KAGVTQTPRYLIKTRGQQVTLSCSPISGHRSVSWYQQTPGQGLQFLFEYFSETQRNKGNFPGRFSGRQFSNSRSEMNVSTLELGDSALYLCASSLVSSAFSYEQYFGPGTRLTVT.

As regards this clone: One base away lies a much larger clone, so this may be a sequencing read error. The CDR3 DNA reads as TGTGCCAGCAGGCCACAGGGTTCGGGTACCGGGGAGCTGTCTTTT. It yields the protein CASRPQGSGTGELSF. V gene TRBV6-6 combines with J gene TRBJ2-2; TRBD1 is a possible D gene (6 bases). This CDR3 comprises 15 residues. Germline V gene lookup returns CDR1 MNHNY and CDR2 SVGAGI (reference sequence).

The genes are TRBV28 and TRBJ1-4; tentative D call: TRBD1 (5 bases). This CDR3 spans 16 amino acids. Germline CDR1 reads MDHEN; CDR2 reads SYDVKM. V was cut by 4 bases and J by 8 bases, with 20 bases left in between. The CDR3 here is CASSSIRVGVEEKLFF. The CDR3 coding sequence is TGTGCCAGCAGTTCTATCAGGGTAGGAGTCGAGGAAAAACTGTTTTTT.

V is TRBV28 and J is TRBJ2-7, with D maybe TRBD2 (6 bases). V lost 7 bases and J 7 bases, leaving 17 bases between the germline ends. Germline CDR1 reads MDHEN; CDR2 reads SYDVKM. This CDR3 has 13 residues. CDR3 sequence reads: CASTGGHRGEQYF. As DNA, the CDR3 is TGTGCCAGCACGGGCGGACACCGGGGGGAGCAGTACTTC.

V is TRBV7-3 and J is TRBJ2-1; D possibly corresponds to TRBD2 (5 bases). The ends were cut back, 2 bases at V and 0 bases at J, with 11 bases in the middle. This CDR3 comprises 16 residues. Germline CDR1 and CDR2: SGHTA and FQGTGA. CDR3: CASSLLGGSSYNEQFF. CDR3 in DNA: TGTGCCAGCAGCTTATTGGGTGGGAGCTCCTACAATGAGCAGTTCTTC.

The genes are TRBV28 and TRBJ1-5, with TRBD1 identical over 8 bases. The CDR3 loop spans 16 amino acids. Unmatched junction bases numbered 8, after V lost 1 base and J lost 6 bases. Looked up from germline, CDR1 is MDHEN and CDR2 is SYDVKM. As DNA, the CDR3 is TGTGCCAGCAGTTTATCCCTTACGGACAGGGCTCAGCCCCAGCATTTT. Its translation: CASSLSLTDRAQPQHF.

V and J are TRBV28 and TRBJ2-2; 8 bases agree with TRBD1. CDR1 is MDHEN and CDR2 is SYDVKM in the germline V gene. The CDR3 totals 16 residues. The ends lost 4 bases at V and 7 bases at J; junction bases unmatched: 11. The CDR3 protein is CASSSLDRGKIGELFF. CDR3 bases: TGTGCCAGCAGTTCCCTTGACAGGGGAAAAATCGGGGAGCTGTTTTTT. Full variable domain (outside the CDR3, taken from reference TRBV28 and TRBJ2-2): DVKVTQSSRYLVKRTGEKVFLECVQDMDHENMFWYRQDPGLGLRLIYFSYDVKMKEKGDIPEGYSVSREKKERFSLILESASTNQTSMYLCASSSLDRGKIGELFFGEGSRLTVL.

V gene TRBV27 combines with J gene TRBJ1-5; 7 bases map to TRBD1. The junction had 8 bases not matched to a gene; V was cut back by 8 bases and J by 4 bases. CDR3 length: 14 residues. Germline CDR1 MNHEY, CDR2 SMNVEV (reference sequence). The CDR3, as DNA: TGTGCCAGCCGACCAGGGGGAAGGAATCAGCCCCAGCATTTT. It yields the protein CASRPGGRNQPQHF.

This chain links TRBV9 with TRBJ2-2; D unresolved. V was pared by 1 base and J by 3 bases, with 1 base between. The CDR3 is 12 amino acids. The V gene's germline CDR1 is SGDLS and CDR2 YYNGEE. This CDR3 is CASSVHTGELFF. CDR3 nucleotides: TGTGCCAGCAGCGTACACACCGGGGAGCTGTTTTTT.